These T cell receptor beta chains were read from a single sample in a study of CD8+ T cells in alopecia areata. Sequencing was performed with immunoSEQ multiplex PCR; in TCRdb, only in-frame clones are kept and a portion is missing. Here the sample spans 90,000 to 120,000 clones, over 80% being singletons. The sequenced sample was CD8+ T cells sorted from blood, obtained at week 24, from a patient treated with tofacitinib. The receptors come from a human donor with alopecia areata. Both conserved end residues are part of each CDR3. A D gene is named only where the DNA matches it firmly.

CDR3aa: CASSLVVTGELFF
v_gene: TRBV27
j_gene: TRBJ2-2
d_gene: .

CDR3aa: CASSFGTSANLQYF
v_gene: TRBV7-2
j_gene: TRBJ2-7
d_gene: TRBD2

CDR3aa: CASSSTGVRSYEQYF
v_gene: TRBV6-6
j_gene: TRBJ2-7
d_gene: TRBD1

CDR3aa: CSVPGQGAYEQYF
v_gene: TRBV29-1
j_gene: TRBJ2-7
d_gene: TRBD1

CDR3aa: CASSPIRGQANLQPQHF
v_gene: TRBV7-8
j_gene: TRBJ1-5
d_gene: TRBD1

CDR3aa: CASRKLVNEQFF
v_gene: TRBV11-2
j_gene: TRBJ2-1
d_gene: .

CDR3aa: CSVRLAGGPETQYF
v_gene: TRBV29-1
j_gene: TRBJ2-5
d_gene: TRBD2

CDR3aa: CASSLGRGGSAYEQYF
v_gene: TRBV11-2
j_gene: TRBJ2-7
d_gene: .

CDR3aa: CASSYSEGVEQYF
v_gene: TRBV6-5
j_gene: TRBJ2-7
d_gene: .

CDR3aa: CASSPFSGGLYNEQFF
v_gene: TRBV7-9
j_gene: TRBJ2-1
d_gene: TRBD2

CDR3aa: CASSPSGGTGTSSTQYF
v_gene: TRBV27
j_gene: TRBJ2-5
d_gene: TRBD1

CDR3aa: CASSIVQGDYNEQFF
v_gene: TRBV19
j_gene: TRBJ2-1
d_gene: .

CDR3aa: CASSSSMDQGRTEPYEQYF
v_gene: TRBV7-9
j_gene: TRBJ2-7
d_gene: .

CDR3aa: CASSARTRTGDTQYF
v_gene: TRBV11-3
j_gene: TRBJ2-3
d_gene: TRBD2

CDR3aa: CASSLKQRGNQETQYF
v_gene: TRBV18
j_gene: TRBJ2-5
d_gene: TRBD2

CDR3aa: CASSSYRGLSFEAFF
v_gene: TRBV7-8
j_gene: TRBJ1-1
d_gene: TRBD1

CDR3aa: CASSLATGSYNEQFF
v_gene: TRBV7-9
j_gene: TRBJ2-1
d_gene: .

CDR3aa: CASSSPGQTSVETQYF
v_gene: TRBV5-6
j_gene: TRBJ2-5
d_gene: TRBD1

CDR3aa: CASSQDRGYTF
v_gene: TRBV4-2
j_gene: TRBJ1-2
d_gene: .

CDR3aa: CSVVRGISYEQYF
v_gene: TRBV29-1
j_gene: TRBJ2-7
d_gene: .

CDR3aa: CASSPGNEQFF
v_gene: TRBV5-6
j_gene: TRBJ2-1
d_gene: .

CDR3aa: CATSRGETLNTGELFF
v_gene: TRBV15
j_gene: TRBJ2-2
d_gene: .

CDR3aa: CASSIDQRQGAGELFF
v_gene: TRBV19
j_gene: TRBJ2-2
d_gene: TRBD1

CDR3aa: CATMPTYEQYF
v_gene: TRBV6-1
j_gene: TRBJ2-7
d_gene: .

CDR3aa: CASTRTEYTEAFF
v_gene: TRBV6-1
j_gene: TRBJ1-1
d_gene: .

CDR3aa: CASSFGAGGYEQYF
v_gene: TRBV7-2
j_gene: TRBJ2-7
d_gene: TRBD2

CDR3aa: CASSIVPTGELFF
v_gene: TRBV19
j_gene: TRBJ2-2
d_gene: .

CDR3aa: CASSPWGGRATEAFF
v_gene: TRBV19
j_gene: TRBJ1-1
d_gene: .

CDR3aa: CASSPMTSGSYNEQFF
v_gene: TRBV5-6
j_gene: TRBJ2-1
d_gene: TRBD2

CDR3aa: CAWGESNWDTQYF
v_gene: TRBV30
j_gene: TRBJ2-3
d_gene: .

CDR3aa: CASNQSGGLVEPQHF
v_gene: TRBV6-1
j_gene: TRBJ1-5
d_gene: .

CDR3aa: CASSLGDRGSYGYTF
v_gene: TRBV5-4
j_gene: TRBJ1-2
d_gene: TRBD1

CDR3aa: CATSRDRLYNEQFF
v_gene: TRBV15
j_gene: TRBJ2-1
d_gene: .

CDR3aa: CASSLLQVGGGWDEQYF
v_gene: TRBV14
j_gene: TRBJ2-7
d_gene: TRBD2

CDR3aa: CASSGDFLEETQYF
v_gene: TRBV5-6
j_gene: TRBJ2-5
d_gene: .

CDR3aa: CASSLQPLAKNIQYF
v_gene: TRBV16
j_gene: TRBJ2-4
d_gene: .

CDR3aa: CASSPRSSYEQYF
v_gene: TRBV7-9
j_gene: TRBJ2-7
d_gene: .

CDR3aa: CASSLSGQGRSPLHF
v_gene: TRBV5-1
j_gene: TRBJ1-6
d_gene: TRBD1

CDR3aa: CSAGEGEQYF
v_gene: TRBV20-1
j_gene: TRBJ2-5
d_gene: .

CDR3aa: CASSQSGISNQPQHF
v_gene: TRBV4-1
j_gene: TRBJ1-5
d_gene: .

CDR3aa: CASSPYLTDLSGNTIYF
v_gene: TRBV7-9
j_gene: TRBJ1-3
d_gene: .

CDR3aa: CASSLWGPGELFF
v_gene: TRBV27
j_gene: TRBJ2-2
d_gene: .

CDR3aa: CAWSVINEQFF
v_gene: TRBV30
j_gene: TRBJ2-1
d_gene: .

CDR3aa: CASSSTTSPNTGELFF
v_gene: TRBV7-8
j_gene: TRBJ2-2
d_gene: TRBD2

CDR3aa: CASSGQGPDTQYF
v_gene: TRBV19
j_gene: TRBJ2-3
d_gene: TRBD1

CDR3aa: CASSLTVTGAQGYTF
v_gene: TRBV7-9
j_gene: TRBJ1-2
d_gene: .

CDR3aa: CATEFDENYNEQFF
v_gene: TRBV7-9
j_gene: TRBJ2-1
d_gene: .

CDR3aa: CASSQVAAGDTYEQYF
v_gene: TRBV4-3
j_gene: TRBJ2-7
d_gene: .

CDR3aa: CSVGGQGRSGNTIYF
v_gene: TRBV29-1
j_gene: TRBJ1-3
d_gene: .

CDR3aa: CASSDLGQQETQYF
v_gene: TRBV21-1
j_gene: TRBJ2-5
d_gene: .